The T cell receptor (beta chain) under discussion was sequenced for a study of Ad26.COV2.S vaccination and SARS-CoV-2 variants. This clone was detected only a few times. The antigen is unknown. Notes on the study in general: Vaccinees and placebo recipients showed similar non-spike TCR breadth.

The ends lost 3 bases at V and 5 bases at J; junction bases unmatched: 12. This CDR3 contains 17 residues. Germline CDR1 and CDR2: MGHRA and YSYEKL. The sample's treatment: 15 to 20 received Ad26.COV2.S at low or high dose, single or two shots; several received placebo; per-sample allocation not given. Day 63 following the first vaccine or placebo injection was when the samples were taken. Boston supplied an adult donor aged 18-55 years. Profiling relied on immunoSEQ multiplex PCR, and the TCRdb table lists in-frame clones only, not all of them. Of about 350,000 clones in the sample, more than 85% were seen once.

Source: peripheral blood, taken in a trial of Ad26.COV2.S vaccine versus placebo. This clonotype was obtained from a person aged 18-60 years who received the Ad26.COV2.S COVID-19 vaccine or a placebo. The chain uses TRBV4-1 and TRBJ2-7; TRBD1 aligns across 11 bases. DNA for the CDR3: TGCGCCAGCAGCCACCCAGGAACCGGGACAGGGGGTAACGAGCAGTACTTC. Residues: CASSHPGTGTGGNEQYF.